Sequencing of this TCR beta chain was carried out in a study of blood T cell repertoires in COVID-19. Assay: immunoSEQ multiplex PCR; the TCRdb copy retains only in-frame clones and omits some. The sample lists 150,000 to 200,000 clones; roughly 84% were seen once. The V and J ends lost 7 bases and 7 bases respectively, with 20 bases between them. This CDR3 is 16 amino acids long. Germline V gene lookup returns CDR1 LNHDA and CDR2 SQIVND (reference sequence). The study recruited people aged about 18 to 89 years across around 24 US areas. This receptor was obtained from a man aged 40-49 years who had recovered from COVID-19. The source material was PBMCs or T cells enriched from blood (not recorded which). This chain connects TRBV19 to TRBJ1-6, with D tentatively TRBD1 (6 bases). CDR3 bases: TGTGCCAGTAAATTTTTCAGCGGACAGACAAATTCACCCCTCCACTTT. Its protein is CASKFFSGQTNSPLHF.